This T cell receptor beta chain was sequenced in a study of blood T cell repertoires in COVID-19. Study background: Whether acute or convalescent, the COVID-19 samples came from the United States, Italy and Spain. PBMCs, B-cell-depleted T cells, or T cells were the source of the cDNA or gDNA that made up the material.

Resolution of symptoms, clearance, or two negative PCRs was present in recovered Cohort 3 donors. This CDR3 has 14 residues. Trimming took off 6 bases at V and 5 bases at J, with 11 bases between the two ends. Germline CDR1 is SEHNR and CDR2 is FQNEAQ (reference sequence). Libraries were prepared by immunoSEQ multiplex PCR; TCRdb keeps only in-frame clonotypes and omits some of them. The sample contains more than 250,000 clones, more than 70% of which appear only once. What was sequenced was PBMCs or T cells enriched from blood (not recorded which). This TCR was sampled from a woman aged 30 to 39 who had recovered from COVID-19. The V and J genes are TRBV7-9 and TRBJ1-6; D is unresolved. CDR3 amino acids: CASRPENDNSPLHF. Here the CDR3 DNA reads TGTGCCAGCAGGCCGGAGAATGATAATTCACCCCTCCACTTT.